This TCR beta chain is drawn from a study of cytomegalovirus exposure and HLA in healthy donors. Both 60 Vbeta primers and 13 Jbeta primers went into the PCR. This table comes from immunoSEQ multiplex PCR, and its TCRdb copy is limited to in-frame clones, with some not included. The data contain some 120,000 clones, around two thirds of them singletons. Regarding this clone: Its antigen is still unknown.

Overall study findings and caveats: In vitro work confirmed that a few CMV-associated chains recognize CMV antigens. A missense variant in DCLRE1C was later tied to TCR beta V- and J-gene trimming. Whilst most TCR sequences proved rare, a subset of public TCRs occurred across many donors. Highly shared sequence variants in one cluster were likely a sequencing artifact.

Sequencing used PBMCs. The origin of this receptor is a man aged 55 to 70 in good health and CMV-seropositive.

CDR3 amino acids: CSVGQGGDEQYF. Written as DNA, the CDR3 is TGCAGCGTAGGACAGGGTGGAGACGAGCAGTACTTC. The chain employs TRBV29-1 and TRBJ2-7; TRBD1 agrees at 8 bases. With 6 bases clipped from V and 5 bases from J, the junction kept 6 bases outside the gene matches. The CDR3 runs 12 residues. Germline values: CDR1 SQVTM, CDR2 ANQGSEA.